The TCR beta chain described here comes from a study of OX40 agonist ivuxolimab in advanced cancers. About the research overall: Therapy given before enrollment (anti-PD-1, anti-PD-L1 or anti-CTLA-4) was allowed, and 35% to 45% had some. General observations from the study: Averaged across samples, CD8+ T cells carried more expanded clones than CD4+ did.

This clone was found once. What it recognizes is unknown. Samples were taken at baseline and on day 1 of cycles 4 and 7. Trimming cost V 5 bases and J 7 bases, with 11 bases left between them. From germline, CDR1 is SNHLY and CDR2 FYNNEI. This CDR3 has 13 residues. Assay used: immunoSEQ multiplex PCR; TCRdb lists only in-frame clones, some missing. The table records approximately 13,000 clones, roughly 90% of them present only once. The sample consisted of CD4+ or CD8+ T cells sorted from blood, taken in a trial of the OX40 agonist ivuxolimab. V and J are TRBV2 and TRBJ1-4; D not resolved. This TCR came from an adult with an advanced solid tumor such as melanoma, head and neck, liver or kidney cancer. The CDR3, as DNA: TGTGCCAGCAGTCTCGAAGGGTTTGAAAAACTGTTTTTT. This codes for CASSLEGFEKLFF.